This TCR beta chain emerged from a study of neurological immune-mediated disorders. V gave up 5 bases and J gave up 2 bases; unmatched junction bases: 9. The CDR3 contains 17 residues. Documented time point: longitudinal time-point 3. This clonotype was detected many times. TCRdb called the 5' RACE reads again in MiXCR, with one record for every CDR3 protein. The data contain fewer than 110,000 distinct CDR3 sequences, 11% of them singletons. This receptor was obtained from a female donor with HTLV-1-associated myelopathy (HAM/TSP). The sequenced sample consisted of PBMCs. The genes are TRBV12-3 or TRBV12-4 and TRBJ2-7; 13 nucleotides agree with TRBD2. CDR3 sequence reads: CASSPRTSGGPPYEQYF. Written as DNA, the CDR3 is TGTGCCAGCAGTCCGAGGACTAGCGGGGGTCCTCCCTACGAGCAGTACTTC.